Listed below are T cell receptor beta chains from one sample, sequenced in a study of cytomegalovirus exposure and HLA in healthy donors. Profiling relied on immunoSEQ multiplex PCR, and the TCRdb table lists in-frame clones only, not all of them. The table includes just over 200,000 clones, 75% to 90% detected once. Sequencing was carried out using PBMCs. These receptor sequences come from a woman between 40 and 50 years old in good health and CMV-seronegative. Both conserved end residues are part of each CDR3. The order of the fields is clone size, J gene, D gene, CDR3 length, V gene, CDR3 protein, CDR3 DNA. A D gene is named only where the DNA matches it firmly. A row's size may be missing; if present it is once, few, many or a size class.

clone size: .
J gene: TRBJ2-1
D gene: TRBD1
CDR3 length: 17
V gene: TRBV23-1
CDR3 protein: CASSQLEGGPSNNEQFF
CDR3 DNA: TGCGCCAGCAGTCAATTAGAAGGGGGCCCCTCCAACAATGAGCAGTTCTTC

clone size: .
J gene: TRBJ2-1
D gene: .
CDR3 length: 12
V gene: TRBV5-1
CDR3 protein: CASSELYNEQFF
CDR3 DNA: TGCGCCAGCAGTGAACTGTACAATGAGCAGTTCTTC

clone size: .
J gene: TRBJ2-7
D gene: .
CDR3 length: 14
V gene: TRBV15
CDR3 protein: CATSRELVGYEQYF
CDR3 DNA: TGTGCCACCAGCAGAGAACTAGTCGGCTACGAGCAGTACTTC

clone size: .
J gene: TRBJ1-4
D gene: .
CDR3 length: 15
V gene: TRBV30
CDR3 protein: CAWSGGLATNEKLFF
CDR3 DNA: TGTGCCTGGAGCGGGGGGCTAGCAACTAATGAAAAACTGTTTTTT

clone size: once
J gene: TRBJ1-1
D gene: .
CDR3 length: 17
V gene: TRBV28
CDR3 protein: CASSLGYRGAVDTEAFF
CDR3 DNA: TGTGCCAGCAGTTTGGGGTACCGGGGGGCGGTGGACACTGAAGCTTTCTTT

clone size: .
J gene: TRBJ2-7
D gene: .
CDR3 length: 16
V gene: TRBV9
CDR3 protein: CASSVGRGPSSYEQYF
CDR3 DNA: TGTGCCAGCAGCGTAGGAAGGGGCCCAAGCTCCTACGAGCAGTACTTC

clone size: .
J gene: TRBJ1-5
D gene: .
CDR3 length: 15
V gene: TRBV15
CDR3 protein: CATSRRRDINQPQHF
CDR3 DNA: TGTGCCACCAGCAGGCGCCGGGACATAAATCAGCCCCAGCATTTT

clone size: few
J gene: TRBJ2-7
D gene: TRBD2
CDR3 length: 15
V gene: TRBV4-1
CDR3 protein: CASSQPSGSGDEQYF
CDR3 DNA: TGCGCCAGCAGCCAACCTAGCGGGAGTGGAGACGAGCAGTACTTC

clone size: few
J gene: TRBJ1-2
D gene: .
CDR3 length: 15
V gene: TRBV5-8
CDR3 protein: CASSSIYRDYYGYTF
CDR3 DNA: TGTGCCAGCAGCTCCATTTACAGGGATTACTATGGCTACACCTTC

clone size: .
J gene: TRBJ2-7
D gene: TRBD2
CDR3 length: 14
V gene: TRBV19
CDR3 protein: CASSILAGSVEQYF
CDR3 DNA: TGTGCCAGTAGTATCCTAGCGGGAAGCGTCGAGCAGTACTTC

clone size: few
J gene: TRBJ2-2
D gene: TRBD2
CDR3 length: 14
V gene: TRBV5-4
CDR3 protein: CASSAGGDTGELFF
CDR3 DNA: TGTGCCAGCAGCGCGGGAGGAGACACCGGGGAGCTGTTTTTT

clone size: .
J gene: TRBJ2-7
D gene: .
CDR3 length: 13
V gene: TRBV28
CDR3 protein: CASSSGSSYEQYF
CDR3 DNA: TGTGCCAGCAGTTCGGGGTCTTCCTACGAGCAGTACTTC

clone size: .
J gene: TRBJ2-5
D gene: TRBD2
CDR3 length: 14
V gene: TRBV30
CDR3 protein: CAWNGLAGVETQYF
CDR3 DNA: TGTGCCTGGAATGGACTAGCGGGAGTTGAGACCCAGTACTTC

clone size: .
J gene: TRBJ1-2
D gene: .
CDR3 length: 13
V gene: TRBV19
CDR3 protein: CASSIGGNYGYTF
CDR3 DNA: TGTGCCAGTAGTATCGGCGGAAACTATGGCTACACCTTC

clone size: .
J gene: TRBJ1-1
D gene: TRBD1
CDR3 length: 15
V gene: TRBV27
CDR3 protein: CASSLQGARNTEAFF
CDR3 DNA: TGTGCCAGCAGTTTACAGGGGGCCAGGAACACTGAAGCTTTCTTT

clone size: .
J gene: TRBJ2-1
D gene: .
CDR3 length: 16
V gene: TRBV2
CDR3 protein: CASKVLTEGSYNEQFF
CDR3 DNA: TGTGCCAGCAAGGTACTCACAGAAGGGAGCTACAATGAGCAGTTCTTC

clone size: .
J gene: TRBJ1-4
D gene: .
CDR3 length: 13
V gene: TRBV15
CDR3 protein: CATSRDRGEKLFF
CDR3 DNA: TGTGCCACCAGCAGAGATCGAGGTGAAAAACTGTTTTTT

clone size: .
J gene: TRBJ2-7
D gene: TRBD1
CDR3 length: 15
V gene: TRBV27
CDR3 protein: CASSPDWTGTYEQYF
CDR3 DNA: TGTGCCAGCAGTCCCGACTGGACAGGGACCTACGAGCAGTACTTC

clone size: .
J gene: TRBJ2-5
D gene: TRBD2
CDR3 length: 15
V gene: TRBV10-3
CDR3 protein: CATDDKGLAQETQYF
CDR3 DNA: TGTGCCACAGACGACAAGGGACTAGCCCAAGAGACCCAGTACTTC

clone size: once
J gene: TRBJ1-5
D gene: .
CDR3 length: 14
V gene: TRBV2
CDR3 protein: CASSQGASNQPQHF
CDR3 DNA: TGTGCCAGCAGCCAGGGCGCTAGCAATCAGCCCCAGCATTTT

clone size: .
J gene: TRBJ2-7
D gene: TRBD1
CDR3 length: 16
V gene: TRBV5-1
CDR3 protein: CASSALRDRVPYEQYF
CDR3 DNA: TGCGCCAGCAGCGCCCTCCGGGACAGGGTCCCCTACGAGCAGTACTTC

clone size: .
J gene: TRBJ2-2
D gene: .
CDR3 length: 15
V gene: TRBV27
CDR3 protein: CASSLSSAGTGELFF
CDR3 DNA: TGTGCCAGCAGTTTATCATCGGCGGGCACCGGGGAGCTGTTTTTT

clone size: .
J gene: TRBJ1-1
D gene: TRBD1
CDR3 length: 16
V gene: TRBV11-2
CDR3 protein: CASSPTGTGGVTEAFF
CDR3 DNA: TGTGCCAGCAGCCCCACCGGGACAGGTGGCGTCACTGAAGCTTTCTTT

clone size: .
J gene: TRBJ2-2
D gene: TRBD1
CDR3 length: 16
V gene: TRBV9
CDR3 protein: CASSVGTGAGTGELFF
CDR3 DNA: TGTGCCAGCAGCGTAGGGACAGGGGCGGGCACCGGGGAGCTGTTTTTT

clone size: .
J gene: TRBJ1-1
D gene: .
CDR3 length: 13
V gene: TRBV29-1
CDR3 protein: CSVSFSGNTEAFF
CDR3 DNA: TGCAGCGTCTCCTTCTCCGGGAACACTGAAGCTTTCTTT

clone size: .
J gene: TRBJ2-3
D gene: TRBD2
CDR3 length: 20
V gene: TRBV5-1
CDR3 protein: CASSHPPPYILAGYTDTQYF
CDR3 DNA: TGCGCCAGCAGCCACCCACCACCTTATATACTAGCGGGATACACAGATACGCAGTATTTT

clone size: .
J gene: TRBJ1-1
D gene: TRBD1
CDR3 length: 14
V gene: TRBV7-6
CDR3 protein: CASSPGQGRTEAFF
CDR3 DNA: TGTGCCAGCAGCCCCGGACAGGGGAGAACTGAAGCTTTCTTT